This T cell receptor beta chain stems from a study of PD-L1 blockade in urothelial cancer (TCRdb year 2017). Some background on the complete study: Every patient began therapy at some point between 2013 and 2015 and was given atezolizumab 1,200 mg intravenously every 3 weeks. Somatic, immune and clinical correlates of response to PD-L1 blockade with atezolizumab in urothelial cancer were the focus of an exploratory multi-omic analysis. Blood samples gave a median of around 140,000 T cells and approximately 85,000 unique TCRs, with a median clonality of about 0.078. In the same patients, whole exome sequencing and RNA sequencing of pretreatment tumors were performed in addition to TCR sequencing. Blood samples were analyzed at 3 weeks after treatment start (second dose) and at 6 weeks after treatment start. About 85% of the roughly 29 patients were identified as males with urothelial cancer of bladder origin, and a prior smoking history was reported by 18 of 29 patients. Pretreatment tumor samples, along with matched peripheral blood collected serially before and after atezolizumab treatment, underwent TCR sequencing. Patients had an ECOG performance status of 0 or 1 and had received between 0 and 3 prior chemotherapy regimens. Pretreatment blood TCR-seq was available for nearly 30 patients, at least one posttreatment blood collection was obtained for around 25 patients, and tumor TCR-seq was available for around 25 patients. Durable clinical benefit was defined as progression-free survival longer than 6 months, and TCR features were also tested against progression-free and overall survival. Several patients achieved durable clinical benefit and approximately 20 did not.

Synthetic TCR analog templates were spiked into each PCR to estimate absolute template abundance from read counts. The immunoSEQ assay used bias-controlled V and J gene primers to amplify TCRbeta CDR3 regions from genomic DNA. Rearranged TCRbeta segments were sequenced at approximately 20X coverage. On the authors' methods: Clustering was used to correct sequencing errors, and CDR3s were annotated against IMGT so that V, D and J genes could be assigned. Downstream analyses used only productive TCRbeta rearrangements, leaving out any out-of-frame or stop-codon sequences. Clonality was calculated as one minus the Shannon entropy normalized by the log of the number of unique productive sequences. Clones differing between time points or between blood and tumor were identified using Fisher's exact test with Benjamini-Hochberg correction, with an adjusted p below 0.01 applied as the threshold. The immuneACCESS repertoire file appears here via TCRdb, limited to in-frame rearrangements. These files lack a portion of the clones; in checked studies, under half of the deficit traces to unresolved V genes, and the cause of the others is not known. V and J calls plus clone size are reproduced from that table; the DNA served to infer D and trimming. The sample data list roughly 100,000 clones, and over 65% of these were observed just once. The ten most abundant clones make up around 8.1% of the sample.

Results and caveats for the whole study, not just this receptor: Improved progression-free and overall survival was found to be associated with pretreatment peripheral blood TCR clonality below the median. Greater expansion of tumor-associated TCR clones in peripheral blood 3 weeks after the start of treatment was observed in patients with durable benefit (n of about 24, p = 0.022). Because the sample size was small (n ≈ 30) and many exploratory analyses were performed, the results are intended to be hypothesis-generating.

Here V drops 4 bases and J drops 8 bases, and the junction holds 4 bases not matched to any gene. From the cysteine up to the phenylalanine, the CDR3 has a length of 15 residues. Just CDR3 DNA is preserved here, 45 bases in frame from base 1. Looking up the germline V gene (reference sequence) yields CDR1 LNHDA and CDR2 SQIVND. Notes on this clone: Its antigen is unknown. Base qualities were left out, and no much larger clone turns up one base away.

The time point label of this sample denotes: peripheral blood 6 weeks after treatment start. A cohort of roughly 30 patients with locally advanced or metastatic urothelial carcinoma, treated at Memorial Sloan Kettering on a trial protocol, was included. Peripheral blood mononuclear cells were collected from each patient pretreatment and during treatment, giving between 1 and 8 total time points per patient. The Qiagen DNeasy Blood extraction kit was used to purify genomic DNA from total PBMCs and tumor samples. Collected pretreatment and during treatment, PBMCs were isolated and stored as previously described.

The specimen comprised PBMCs, sampled around atezolizumab (anti-PD-L1) treatment. The sequence was collected from an older man with urothelial cancer. The chain is encoded by TRBV19 joined to TRBJ2-1; 14 middle bases align to TRBD2. The CDR3 reads as follows: CASSKTSGRVDEQFF. The bases read TGTGCCAGTAGTAAGACTAGCGGGAGGGTCGATGAGCAGTTCTTC.